This TCR beta chain was sequenced during a study of shared clonotypes between healthy human individuals. Sequencing was performed with immunoSEQ multiplex PCR; in TCRdb, only in-frame clones are kept and a portion is missing. Here the sample spans some 1,100,000 clones, approximately 78% being singletons. The CDR3 spans 14 residues. Trimming took off 4 bases at V and 4 bases at J, with 12 bases between the two ends. Germline lookup yields CDR1 SGHNT and CDR2 YYREEE (reference sequence). The sample was memory CD4+ T cells from PBMCs. Subset noted: CD45RA-negative fraction. This sequence originates from a man aged 18 to 29 in good health. Some clones in this sample may be carry-over from other donors' samples. This chain joins TRBV5-4 and TRBJ1-3; a weak D match, TRBD1 (6 bases). Written as DNA, the CDR3 is TGTGCCAGCAGCCCGGGGGGCGCGGGAAACACCATATATTTT. Translation: CASSPGGAGNTIYF.